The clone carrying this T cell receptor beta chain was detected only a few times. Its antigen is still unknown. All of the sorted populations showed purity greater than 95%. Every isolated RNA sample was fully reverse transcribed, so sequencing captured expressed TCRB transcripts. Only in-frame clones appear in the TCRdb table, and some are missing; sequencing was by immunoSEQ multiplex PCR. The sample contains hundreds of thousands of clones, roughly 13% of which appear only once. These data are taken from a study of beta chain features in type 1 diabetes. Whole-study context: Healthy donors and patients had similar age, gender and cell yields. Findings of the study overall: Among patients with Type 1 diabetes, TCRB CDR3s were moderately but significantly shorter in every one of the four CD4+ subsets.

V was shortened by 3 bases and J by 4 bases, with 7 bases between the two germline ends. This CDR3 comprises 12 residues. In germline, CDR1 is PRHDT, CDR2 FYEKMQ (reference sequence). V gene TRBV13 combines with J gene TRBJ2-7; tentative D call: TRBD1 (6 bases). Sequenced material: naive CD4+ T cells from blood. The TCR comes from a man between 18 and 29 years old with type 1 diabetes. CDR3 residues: CASSFRGYEQYF. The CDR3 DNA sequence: TGTGCCAGCAGCTTCAGGGGTTACGAGCAGTACTTC. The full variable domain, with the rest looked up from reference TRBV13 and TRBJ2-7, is AAGVIQSPRHLIKEKRETATLKCYPIPRHDTVYWYQQGPGQDPQFLISFYEKMQSDKGSIPDRFSAQQFSDYHSELNMSSLELGDSALYFCASSFRGYEQYFGPGTRLTVT.